This is a list of T cell receptor beta chains from one sample in a study of shared clonotypes between healthy human individuals. TCRdb's copy holds only in-frame clones and misses some; the assay was immunoSEQ multiplex PCR. This table has roughly 2.6 million clones, just over 90% appearing once. Sequencing input: naive CD4+ T cells sorted from blood. The receptors were gathered from a man between 18 and 35 years old in good health. CDR3s include the opening cysteine and the closing phenylalanine or tryptophan. Each record gives: clone size, V gene, D gene, J gene, CDR3 DNA, CDR3 protein. A D gene is named only where the DNA matches it firmly. The size field is filled for only some rows; it gives once, few, many or a size class.

NA	TRBV10-3	NA	TRBJ2-5	TGTGCCATCAGTGCTCAGCAAGAGACCCAGTACTTC	CAISAQQETQYF
once	TRBV5-1	NA	TRBJ2-3	TGCGCCAGCAGCTTGTCTACTCCGGCCGATACGCAGTATTTT	CASSLSTPADTQYF
NA	TRBV5-1	NA	TRBJ1-3	TGCGCCAGCAGCTCACAGGGTTACTCTGGAAACACCATATATTTT	CASSSQGYSGNTIYF
NA	TRBV5-1	NA	TRBJ2-1	TGCGCCAGCAGCTCGAGTGAACAAAGATACAATGAGCAGTTCTTC	CASSSSEQRYNEQFF
NA	TRBV4-2	NA	TRBJ2-7	TGTGCCAGCAGCCGCACAGGGAGCTACGAGCAGTACTTC	CASSRTGSYEQYF
NA	TRBV5-1	NA	TRBJ1-1	TGCGCCAGCAGCTTCCCCCGGGACATTATTGGGCCTTTCTTT	CASSFPRDIIGPFF
NA	TRBV6-1	NA	TRBJ1-6	TGTGCCAGCAGAGGGGGAGCCAGTAATTCACCCCTCCACTTT	CASRGGASNSPLHF
NA	TRBV4-3	TRBD1	TRBJ1-4	TGCGCCAGCAGCCAAGATGGGGGGACAGGGGGCAGAAAACTGTTTTTT	CASSQDGGTGGRKLFF
NA	TRBV28	TRBD2	TRBJ2-5	TGTGCCAGCACCCCTAGCGGGGGGATCCAAGAGACCCAGTACTTC	CASTPSGGIQETQYF
NA	TRBV18	NA	TRBJ1-2	TGTGCCAGCTCACCAGGCAGGGGTGATAACTATGGCTACACCTTC	CASSPGRGDNYGYTF
NA	TRBV12-2	NA	TRBJ2-7	TGTGCAAGTCGCTTGGGGCCAGCGGGGTACGAGCAGTACTTC	CASRLGPAGYEQYF
NA	TRBV9	NA	TRBJ2-2	TGTGCCAGCAGCGTAGATCCAGAAAACACCGGGGAGCTGTTTTTT	CASSVDPENTGELFF
NA	TRBV19	NA	TRBJ2-7	TGTGCCAGTAGTGACCGGGACGAGCAGTACTTC	CASSDRDEQYF
NA	TRBV4-3	NA	TRBJ2-7	TGCGCCAGCAGCCAAGAATCGGGACCTGGCTACGAGCAGTACTTC	CASSQESGPGYEQYF
NA	TRBV5-8	NA	TRBJ1-6	TGTGCCAGCAGCGCGGGGACGGGGTCCATCAATTCACCCCTCCACTTT	CASSAGTGSINSPLHF
NA	TRBV2	TRBD1	TRBJ2-1	TGTGCCACCCAAGGGGGCAGGGTCAATGAGCAGTTCTTC	CATQGGRVNEQFF
NA	TRBV5-1	NA	TRBJ1-5	TGCGCCAGCAGCTCGGGTCCGACGGATCAGCCCCAGCATTTT	CASSSGPTDQPQHF
NA	TRBV20-1	NA	TRBJ1-1	TGCAGTGCTAGAGATCTTGTTGAAGCTTTCTTT	CSARDLVEAFF
NA	TRBV4-1	NA	TRBJ2-7	TGCGCCAGCAGCCAAGCTAGACTTCTAGTGGGCGAGCAGTACTTC	CASSQARLLVGEQYF
once	TRBV5-4	NA	TRBJ2-2	TGTGCCAGCAGCTTGGGGGACGGGAACACCGGGGAGCTGTTTTTT	CASSLGDGNTGELFF
NA	TRBV20-1	NA	TRBJ2-3	TGCAGTGCAACGTACCTAGATACGCAGTATTTT	CSATYLDTQYF
NA	TRBV9	NA	TRBJ1-1	TGTGCCAGCAGCGTCTACAGGAACACTGAAGCTTTCTTT	CASSVYRNTEAFF
NA	TRBV30	NA	TRBJ1-3	TGTGCCTGGTGGGGACTCTCTGGAAACACCATATATTTT	CAWWGLSGNTIYF
NA	TRBV6-5	NA	TRBJ1-2	TGTGCCAGCATCCCAGCCTTAGGAGGATTTGGCTACACCTTC	CASIPALGGFGYTF
NA	TRBV12-2	NA	TRBJ1-3	TGTGCAAGTCGCTTAGGGACCGGCAGCGCCCGACGAAACACCATATATTTT	CASRLGTGSARRNTIYF
NA	TRBV7-2	NA	TRBJ2-1	TGTGCCAGCAGCTTAGGTGGGATCAGGTACAATGAGCAGTTCTTC	CASSLGGIRYNEQFF
NA	TRBV12-2	NA	TRBJ1-1	TGTGCAAGTCGCTTGGGGAAGGACAGGGCAAACCCGGGGACTGAAGCTTTCTTT	CASRLGKDRANPGTEAFF
once	TRBV10-2	TRBD1	TRBJ1-6	TGCGCCAGCAGTGAGTCTACAGGGGGTTCACCCCTCCACTTT	CASSESTGGSPLHF
few	TRBV28	NA	TRBJ1-4	TGTGCCAGCAGTTTTGGCGGGGTTCGAGAAAAACTGTTTTTT	CASSFGGVREKLFF
NA	TRBV5-1	NA	TRBJ2-3	TGCGCCAGCAGCCGGGGACCAAGCACAGATACGCAGTATTTT	CASSRGPSTDTQYF
NA	TRBV6-6	NA	TRBJ1-6	TGTGCCAGCAGGAACACTGGGGGCAGAAATTCACCCCTCCACTTT	CASRNTGGRNSPLHF
once	TRBV11-2	TRBD1	TRBJ1-3	TGTGCCAGCAGCCTCCAGACAGGGTTACCCTCTGGAAACACCATATATTTT	CASSLQTGLPSGNTIYF
NA	TRBV5-4	NA	TRBJ1-1	TGTGCCAGCAGCACCGGCGGAGGGGGCACTGAAGCTTTCTTT	CASSTGGGGTEAFF
NA	TRBV18	NA	TRBJ1-5	TGTGCCAGCTCACCAGCGTTGGGACCCCCAAATCAGCCCCAGCATTTT	CASSPALGPPNQPQHF
NA	TRBV28	NA	TRBJ1-1	TGTGCCAGCAGTCCTGTGGGGCTTGGAGCTTTCTTT	CASSPVGLGAFF
NA	TRBV16	NA	TRBJ2-5	TGTGCCAGCAGCCAATTGGCGGAAGAGACCCAGTACTTC	CASSQLAEETQYF
NA	TRBV10-3	TRBD2	TRBJ2-1	TGTGCCATCAGGACTAGCGGGAGATACAATGAGCAGTTCTTC	CAIRTSGRYNEQFF
NA	TRBV6-5	NA	TRBJ2-7	TGTGCCAGCAGCCGTACAGGTTTTTACGAGCAGTACTTC	CASSRTGFYEQYF
NA	TRBV9	TRBD2	TRBJ2-7	TGTGCCAGCAGCGCTACTAGCGGGACCGAGCAGTACTTC	CASSATSGTEQYF
NA	TRBV4-1	NA	TRBJ2-2	TGCGCCAGCAGCCCACACCCCGGGGCCTTAGGGCCCGGGGAGCTGTTTTTT	CASSPHPGALGPGELFF
once	TRBV6-1	TRBD1	TRBJ2-6	TGTGCCAGCAGGTCCGGGACAGCTGGGGCCAACGTCCTGACTTTC	CASRSGTAGANVLTF
NA	TRBV5-4	TRBD2	TRBJ2-3	TGTGCCAGCATGGCGCGGGGGTTCACAGATACGCAGTATTTT	CASMARGFTDTQYF
NA	TRBV5-6	NA	TRBJ2-1	TGTGCCAGCAGCCCCCTGGCGGGGTCGAGCTCCTACAATGAGCAGTTCTTC	CASSPLAGSSSYNEQFF
NA	TRBV9	NA	TRBJ2-3	TGTGCCAGCAGCCCTCACCTAAGCACAGATACGCAGTATTTT	CASSPHLSTDTQYF
NA	TRBV5-1	NA	TRBJ1-6	TGCGCCAGCAGCTGGGGGGGGACCCAATCTGGCGGTTCACCCCTCCACTTT	CASSWGGTQSGGSPLHF
few	TRBV28	TRBD1	TRBJ1-5	TGTGCCAGCAGACGGACAGGGACTCAGCCCCAGCATTTT	CASRRTGTQPQHF
NA	TRBV7-2	NA	TRBJ2-7	TGTGCCAGCAGCCGCACGGTTCTCTCCTACGAGCAGTACTTC	CASSRTVLSYEQYF
NA	TRBV6-5	NA	TRBJ1-5	TGTGCCAGCGCCGGCGGGCGGGAAAGCAATCAGCCCCAGCATTTT	CASAGGRESNQPQHF
NA	TRBV2	NA	TRBJ2-2	TGTGCCAGCAGTCCCCTAGGGACCGGGGAGCTGTTTTTT	CASSPLGTGELFF
NA	TRBV18	NA	TRBJ2-3	TGTGCCAGCTCAATAGGCACAGATACGCAGTATTTT	CASSIGTDTQYF
NA	TRBV10-3	NA	TRBJ2-7	TGTGCCATCAGTGAGTCGTGGGAGTCGGGCGAGCAGTACTTC	CAISESWESGEQYF
NA	TRBV10-3	NA	TRBJ2-7	TGTGCCACTAGCCTTGGATCGGTATACGAGCAGTACTTC	CATSLGSVYEQYF
NA	TRBV5-1	NA	TRBJ2-3	TGCGCCAGCAGTAGCACAGATACGCAGTATTTT	CASSSTDTQYF
NA	TRBV6-6	NA	TRBJ2-3	TGTGCCAGCAGTTACGGGGACTCCGCTGTCACAGATACGCAGTATTTT	CASSYGDSAVTDTQYF
NA	TRBV21-1	NA	TRBJ2-3	TGTGCCAGCAGCAAAGGGGGACAGGGGGAATTCGCCTCCAGCACAGATACGCAGTATTTT	CASSKGGQGEFASSTDTQYF
NA	TRBV7-8	NA	TRBJ2-7	TGTGCCAGCAGCTTAATGGGGCGCGAGCAGTACTTC	CASSLMGREQYF
NA	TRBV5-1	NA	TRBJ1-3	TGCGCCAGCAGCTTCGACTCTGGAAACACCATATATTTT	CASSFDSGNTIYF
NA	TRBV19	NA	TRBJ2-6	TGTGCCACGACGGACAGAAACTCTGGGGCCAACGTCCTGACTTTC	CATTDRNSGANVLTF
NA	TRBV5-4	NA	TRBJ2-1	TGTGCCAGCAGCCTTGAGGGGGACTCCTACAATGAGCAGTTCTTC	CASSLEGDSYNEQFF
NA	TRBV19	NA	TRBJ2-4	TGTGCCAGTAGTATAGAATTAGCGCAGGGGTTGGCCAAAAACATTCAGTACTTC	CASSIELAQGLAKNIQYF